These 32 T cell receptor beta chains originate from one sample sequenced in a study of CD4 T cells in relation to SARS-CoV-2 and coronaviruses. Which antigens these TCRs recognize remains unknown. The unexposed donors gave CD4+ T cells in about 2010-2019, prior to COVID-19. The cells were cultured for approximately 10 days before CD4+ T cells were isolated. The protocol was immunoSEQ multiplex PCR, while the TCRdb copy is restricted to in-frame clones and leaves out a portion. Of some 20,000 clones detected, 70% to 80% appear once; the ten largest clones hold about 20%. The specimen sequenced was CD4+ T cells from PBMCs, cultured in vitro. These receptors originate from a human donor in good health.

The sample holds one count of this clone. The chain combines TRBV11-2 with TRBJ2-5, with D maybe TRBD1 (5 bases). CDR1 is SGHAT, CDR2 FQNNGV, per germline. The CDR3 totals 16 residues. The germline V and J ends were trimmed by 2 bases and 2 bases, with 15 bases remaining between them. CDR3 residues: CASSLSWMGPQETQYF. The CDR3 DNA follows: TGTGCCAGCAGCTTATCGTGGATGGGGCCACAAGAGACCCAGTACTTC.

Concerning this clone: One end of the junction varies from germline; a read error may be responsible. This rearrangement joins TRBV5-1 to TRBJ2-7, with 9 bases fitting TRBD1. The germline V gene encodes CDR1 SGHRS and CDR2 YFSETQ. The CDR3 contains 16 residues. CDR3 nucleotides: TGTGCCAGCAGCATGGGACAGGGAATAGTAGATTACGAGCAGTACTTC. Protein: CASSMGQGIVDYEQYF.

This chain uses TRBV28 with TRBJ1-2, with unresolved D. Germline V gives CDR1 MDHEN, CDR2 SYDVKM. Deletions cut 0 bases from V and 4 bases from J, with 3 bases between. The CDR3 covers 12 residues. CDR3 DNA: TGTGCCAGCAGTTTATGGACCTATGGCTACACCTTC. This sequence encodes CASSLWTYGYTF.

This clone was recorded once. The CDR3 nucleotides read TGTGCCAGCAGCGGGGGGTTCGGAAGAACCGGGGAGCTGTTTTTT. Protein sequence: CASSGGFGRTGELFF. The chain combines TRBV7-8 with TRBJ2-2; perhaps TRBD2 as D (6 bases). Germline loops: CDR1 SGHVS, CDR2 FQNEAQ. The CDR3 is 15 amino acids. Deletions cut 5 bases from V and 5 bases from J, with 15 bases between.

This sequence joins TRBV5-1 and TRBJ1-1; 7 nucleotides line up with TRBD1. CDR3 size: 14 residues. Germline assignment: CDR1 SGHRS and CDR2 YFSETQ. J lost 6 bases, V lost 0 bases, and 5 bases had no gene match. CDR3 sequence reads: CASSLGRGRAEAFF. The CDR3 DNA sequence: TGCGCCAGCAGCTTGGGAAGGGGGCGCGCTGAAGCTTTCTTT.

The CDR3 DNA reads as TGTGCCAGCAGTCCGACCGGGACAGGGAACACTGAAGCTTTCTTT. Translated: CASSPTGTGNTEAFF. The V and J genes are TRBV6-6 and TRBJ1-1, with 8 bases matching TRBD1. Germline V lookup: CDR1 MNHNY, CDR2 SVGAGI (reference sequence). CDR3 length equals 15 residues. Trimming removed 5 bases from V and 1 base from J; junction bases left unmatched: 6.

The DNA of the CDR3 is TGTGCCAGCAGCGACGGACTAGCGGGAGGGCCGAGCACAGATACGCAGTATTTT. This encodes CASSDGLAGGPSTDTQYF. The chain uses TRBV7-8 and TRBJ2-3, with 15 bases identical to TRBD2. CDR3 length equals 18 residues. The germline V gene has CDR1 SGHVS and CDR2 FQNEAQ. V trimming: 5 bases; J trimming: 0 bases; junction bases outside the gene matches: 6.

The V gene is TRBV7-8, the J gene TRBJ1-3, with D possibly TRBD1 on 5 matching bases. This CDR3 is 17 amino acids long. Germline V lookup: CDR1 SGHVS, CDR2 FQNEAQ. Between the trimmed V and J ends, which lost 5 bases and 3 bases, there was a span of 20 bases. CDR3 sequence reads: CASSLKGARRDGNTIYF. The CDR3 DNA follows: TGTGCCAGCAGCCTAAAAGGGGCACGTAGGGATGGAAACACCATATATTTT.

This clone is deemed large. This sequence joins TRBV7-2 and TRBJ2-5, with D possibly matching TRBD1 (5 bases). The germline V gene has CDR1 SGHTA and CDR2 FQGNSA. V was shortened by 2 bases and J by 3 bases, with 10 bases between the two germline ends. CDR3 length: 14 residues. CDR3 bases: TGTGCCAGCAGCTTATTTGGCAGGGAAGAGACCCAGTACTTC. It specifies CASSLFGREETQYF. Full variable domain (remainder filled in from reference TRBV7-2 and TRBJ2-5): GAGVSQSPSNKVTEKGKDVELRCDPISGHTALYWYRQSLGQGLEFLIYFQGNSAPDKSGLPSDRFSAERTGGSVSTLTIQRTQQEDSAVYLCASSLFGREETQYFGPGTRLLVL.

The V call is TRBV5-1, the J call TRBJ1-2; D is uncertain. The CDR3 extends over 13 amino acids. The V end was cut by 0 bases, the J end by 0 bases, with 3 bases between. Germline CDR1 is SGHRS and CDR2 is YFSETQ. CDR3 sequence reads: CASSLDPNYGYTF. Here the CDR3 DNA reads TGCGCCAGCAGCTTGGACCCTAACTATGGCTACACCTTC.

This chain uses TRBV7-9 with TRBJ1-2; D may be TRBD1 (6 bases). Germline lookup yields CDR1 SEHNR and CDR2 FQNEAQ (reference sequence). Trimming shortened V by 1 base and J by 8 bases, and 14 bases separated the two germline ends. This CDR3 comprises 14 residues. The CDR3 region is CASSLGGQGEGYTF. CDR3 bases: TGTGCCAGCAGCTTAGGGGGGCAGGGAGAGGGCTACACCTTC.

This clone was picked up one time. The genes are TRBV5-1 and TRBJ2-7; the match to TRBD1 covers 11 bases. The junction had 18 bases not matched to a gene; V was cut back by 4 bases and J by 6 bases. The length of the CDR3 is 18 residues. The germline gives CDR1 SGHRS, CDR2 YFSETQ. The DNA of the CDR3 is TGCGCCAGCAGCACACGGACAGGGGGCAATCTTCAATGGGCCGAGCAGTACTTC. Translated: CASSTRTGGNLQWAEQYF. Drawing the rest from reference TRBV5-1 and TRBJ2-7, the complete variable domain is KAGVTQTPRYLIKTRGQQVTLSCSPISGHRSVSWYQQTPGQGLQFLFEYFSETQRNKGNFPGRFSGRQFSNSRSEMNVSTLELGDSALYLCASSTRTGGNLQWAEQYFGPGTRLTVT.

The rearrangement uses TRBV24-1 and TRBJ2-5; 9 bases agree with TRBD2. CDR3 size: 18 residues. Per germline, CDR1 KGHDR and CDR2 SFDVKD. V trimming: 3 bases; J trimming: 0 bases; junction bases outside the gene matches: 10. The CDR3 spells CATSDPRRRTSDQETQYF. CDR3 nucleotide sequence: TGTGCCACCAGTGATCCGCGGAGGCGGACTAGCGACCAAGAGACCCAGTACTTC.

The chain combines TRBV11-3 with TRBJ2-1; D may be TRBD1 (5 bases). Trimming shortened V by 5 bases and J by 7 bases, and 12 bases separated the two germline ends. Germline V CDR1 and CDR2: SGHNT, YENEEA. The CDR3 is 13 amino acids. The chain's CDR3 is CASSVRDTNEQFF. CDR3 nucleotide sequence: TGTGCCAGCAGCGTCAGGGATACGAATGAGCAGTTCTTC.

This sequence joins TRBV6-1 and TRBJ2-5; 7 bases fit TRBD1. Unmatched junction bases numbered 9, after V lost 1 base and J lost 1 base. The germline V gene encodes CDR1 MNHNS and CDR2 SASEGT. CDR3 length: 17 residues. This CDR3 reads CASSEETEGGGQETQYF. The DNA for the CDR3 is TGTGCCAGCAGTGAAGAGACAGAAGGGGGCGGCCAAGAGACCCAGTACTTC.

V gene TRBV28 combines with J gene TRBJ1-1; the match to TRBD1 covers 7 bases. CDR3 length: 16 amino acids. Unmatched junction bases numbered 11, after V lost 3 bases and J lost 4 bases. In germline, CDR1 is MDHEN, CDR2 SYDVKM. In DNA form, the CDR3 reads TGTGCCAGCAGTTTTCCCCAGGGGGGCAGGAGCACTGAAGCTTTCTTT. It specifies CASSFPQGGRSTEAFF.

J is TRBJ1-1 and V is TRBV18, with a tentative D call TRBD1 (6 bases). The CDR3 has 15 residues. Trimming removed 0 bases from V and 4 bases from J, with 12 bases in between. Germline CDR1 and CDR2: KGHSH and LQKENI. This chain's CDR3 is CASSPPGATGTEAFF. CDR3 nucleotide sequence: TGTGCCAGCTCACCACCGGGGGCTACGGGCACTGAAGCTTTCTTT.

The chain links TRBV13 to TRBJ2-5; a possible D gene is TRBD1 (6 bases). The CDR3 totals 15 residues. The V and J ends lost 3 bases and 5 bases respectively, with 16 bases between them. CDR1 is PRHDT and CDR2 is FYEKMQ in the germline V gene (reference sequence). The CDR3 region is CASSFWGLGGETQYF. The DNA for the CDR3 is TGTGCCAGCAGCTTTTGGGGGCTCGGCGGGGAGACCCAGTACTTC.

J is TRBJ2-7 and V is TRBV19, with TRBD2 matching over 7 bases. The CDR3 covers 15 residues. The germline V gene has CDR1 LNHDA and CDR2 SQIVND (reference sequence). Trimming cost V 3 bases and J 0 bases; bases outside gene matches: 5. The CDR3 sequence: CASSMSGGSSYEQYF. In nucleotides, the CDR3 is TGTGCCAGTAGTATGTCTGGCGGGAGCTCCTACGAGCAGTACTTC.

V gene TRBV5-1 combines with J gene TRBJ2-5; 8 bases match TRBD2. The CDR3 is made up of 16 amino acids. Germline V CDR1 and CDR2: SGHRS, YFSETQ. J was trimmed by 6 bases and V by 0 bases; bases with no gene match: 10. In nucleotides, the CDR3 is TGCGCCAGCAGCTTGGAGTTGAAGCGGGGGAAGCAGACCCAGTACTTC. Its protein product is CASSLELKRGKQTQYF.

V is TRBV7-8 and J is TRBJ2-7; D is unresolved. The V gene lost 5 bases and the J gene lost 1 base, with 12 bases spanning the gap. This CDR3 is 14 amino acids long. Germline V gives CDR1 SGHVS, CDR2 FQNEAQ. CDR3 amino acids: CASSPSGRSYEQYF. The CDR3 DNA is TGTGCCAGCAGCCCCTCCGGCCGATCCTACGAGCAGTACTTC.

The chain recombines TRBV6-5 with TRBJ1-6; the match to TRBD1 covers 9 bases. The CDR3 totals 16 residues. Trimming took 4 bases from V and 8 from J; bases not matched to a gene: 9. CDR1 is MNHEY, CDR2 SVGAGI, per germline. Here the CDR3 reads CASSSSPGQGYSPLHF. The CDR3 bases are TGTGCCAGCAGTTCAAGCCCGGGACAGGGTTATTCACCCCTCCACTTT.

The rearrangement links TRBV5-1 to TRBJ2-3, with D uncertain. The germline V gene encodes CDR1 SGHRS and CDR2 YFSETQ. The CDR3 spans 14 residues. Deletions cut 0 bases from V and 2 bases from J, with 7 bases between. In DNA form, the CDR3 reads TGCGCCAGCAGCTTGGCCAGCCCCACAGATACGCAGTATTTT. Translating it yields CASSLASPTDTQYF.

This rearrangement joins TRBV20-1 to TRBJ2-5; a weak D match, TRBD1 (6 bases). This CDR3 contains 12 residues. CDR1 and CDR2 (germline): DFQATT, SNEGSKA (reference sequence). V was trimmed by 3 bases and J by 2 bases, leaving 7 bases between them. The CDR3 loop is CSASQGQETQYF. As DNA, the CDR3 is TGCAGTGCTAGTCAGGGGCAAGAGACCCAGTACTTC.

This chain connects TRBV19 to TRBJ2-1; 11 bases line up with TRBD2. The CDR3 is 18 residues long. V was clipped by 5 bases and J by 4 bases; unmatched bases: 13. CDR1 LNHDA and CDR2 SQIVND come from the germline V gene (reference sequence). The CDR3 protein is CASSLLNRLAGGYNEQFF. The CDR3 bases are TGTGCCAGTAGTCTCCTGAATAGGCTAGCGGGAGGATACAATGAGCAGTTCTTC.

The rearrangement links TRBV29-1 to TRBJ1-2; D remains ambiguous. This CDR3 spans 13 amino acids. V lost 3 bases and J lost 3, with 11 bases in between. Germline V gene sequence: CDR1 SQVTM, CDR2 ANQGSEA. The CDR3 nucleotides read TGCAGCGTTGAGGGTCTCCGCGACTATGGCTACACCTTC. It codes for CSVEGLRDYGYTF.

CDR3 protein: CASTTTGNSNQPQHF. The CDR3 DNA follows: TGTGCCAGCACTACGACGGGGAATAGCAATCAGCCCCAGCATTTT. The V and J genes are TRBV19 and TRBJ1-5, with unresolved D. CDR1 and CDR2 (germline): LNHDA, SQIVND (reference sequence). V lost 9 bases to trimming and J lost 0 bases, with 15 bases between them. There are 15 residues in the CDR3.

This clone was counted once. The rearrangement uses TRBV25-1 and TRBJ1-1; no clear D gene. V was cut by 3 bases and J by 5 bases, with 7 bases left in between. Germline V gene lookup returns CDR1 MGHDK and CDR2 SYGVNS. The CDR3 is 12 residues long. In DNA, the CDR3 is TGTGCCAGCAGTGATAGTGGGACTGAAGCTTTCTTT. As protein: CASSDSGTEAFF. Drawing the rest from reference TRBV25-1 and TRBJ1-1, the complete variable domain is EADIYQTPRYLVIGTGKKITLECSQTMGHDKMYWYQQDPGMELHLIHYSYGVNSTEKGDLSSESTVSRIRTEHFPLTLESARPSHTSQYLCASSDSGTEAFFGQGTRLTVV.

The CDR3 sequence is CASFLGGTPQETQYF. The CDR3 DNA reads TGCGCCAGCTTCCTTGGGGGGACACCCCAAGAGACCCAGTACTTC. The V call is TRBV5-1, the J call TRBJ2-5, with D perhaps TRBD1 or TRBD2 (6 bases each). The CDR3 is made up of 15 amino acids. The V end lost 7 bases, the J end lost 1 base, and 17 bases lay between the germline ends. Germline CDR1 reads SGHRS; CDR2 reads YFSETQ.

The V gene is TRBV28, the J gene TRBJ1-1; 10 bases agree with TRBD1. CDR1 and CDR2 from the germline V gene are MDHEN and SYDVKM. V trimming: 6 bases; J trimming: 7 bases; junction bases outside the gene matches: 17. The CDR3 contains 17 residues. This CDR3 is CASRSTYRDRGKGEAFF. The CDR3, as DNA: TGTGCCAGCAGATCTACCTACCGGGACAGGGGAAAAGGTGAAGCTTTCTTT.

V gene TRBV7-2 combines with J gene TRBJ2-2; tentative D call: TRBD2 (6 bases). Germline CDR1 SGHTA, CDR2 FQGNSA. The V and J ends lost 0 bases and 5 bases respectively, with 13 bases between them. The CDR3 has 16 residues. As DNA, the CDR3 is TGTGCCAGCAGCTTAGCTCCGCTAGCGTATACCGGGGAGCTGTTTTTT. As protein: CASSLAPLAYTGELFF.

Only a few counts were recorded for this clone. V and J are TRBV10-1 and TRBJ1-1; the D gene is possibly TRBD1 (5 bases). V was shortened by 0 bases and J by 4 bases, with 12 bases between the two germline ends. Germline V gives CDR1 WNHNN, CDR2 SYGVQD (reference sequence). The CDR3 is 15 residues long. CDR3 region: CASSESRGMGTEAFF. CDR3 bases: TGCGCCAGCAGTGAGTCGCGGGGGATGGGCACTGAAGCTTTCTTT.